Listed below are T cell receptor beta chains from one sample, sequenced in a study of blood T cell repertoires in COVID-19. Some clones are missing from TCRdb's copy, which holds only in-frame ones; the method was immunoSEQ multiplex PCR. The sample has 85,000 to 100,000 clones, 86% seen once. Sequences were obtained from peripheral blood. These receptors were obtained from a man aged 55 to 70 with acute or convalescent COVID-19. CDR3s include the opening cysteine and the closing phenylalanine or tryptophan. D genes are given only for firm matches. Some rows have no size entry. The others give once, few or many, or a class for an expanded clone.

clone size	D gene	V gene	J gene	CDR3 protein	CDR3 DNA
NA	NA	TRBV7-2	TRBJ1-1	CASSSVWVGKNTEAFF	TGTGCCAGCAGTTCGGTTTGGGTGGGCAAGAACACTGAAGCTTTCTTT
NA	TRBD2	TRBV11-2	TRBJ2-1	CASSSLRGGHNEQFF	TGTGCCAGCAGCTCCTTGCGGGGGGGCCACAATGAGCAGTTCTTC
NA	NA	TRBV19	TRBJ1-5	CASMAGSSNQPQHF	TGTGCCAGTATGGCAGGGTCGAGCAATCAGCCCCAGCATTTT
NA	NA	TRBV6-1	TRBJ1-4	CASSEIGGREKLFF	TGTGCCAGCAGTGAAATCGGAGGGCGGGAAAAACTGTTTTTT
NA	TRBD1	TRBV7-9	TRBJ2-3	CASSRPNRGTDTQYF	TGTGCCAGCAGCCGACCCAACAGGGGGACAGATACGCAGTATTTT
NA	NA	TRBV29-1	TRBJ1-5	CSAGYSNQPQHF	TGCAGCGCAGGCTATAGCAATCAGCCCCAGCATTTT
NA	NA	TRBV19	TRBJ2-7	CASSPLGTAYEQYF	TGTGCCAGTTCTCCCCTGGGTACAGCCTACGAGCAGTACTTC
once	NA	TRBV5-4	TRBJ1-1	CASRFDRTRNTEAFF	TGTGCCAGCAGGTTCGATAGGACTCGGAACACTGAAGCTTTCTTT
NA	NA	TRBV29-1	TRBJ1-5	CSVAGSSNQPQHF	TGCAGCGTTGCCGGGAGTAGCAATCAGCCCCAGCATTTT
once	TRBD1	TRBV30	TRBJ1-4	CAWSPNRGGEKLFF	TGTGCCTGGAGTCCTAACAGGGGTGGCGAAAAACTGTTTTTT
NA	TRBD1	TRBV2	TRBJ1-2	CASSESGGSGYGYTF	TGTGCCAGCAGTGAATCAGGGGGCTCGGGCTATGGCTACACCTTC
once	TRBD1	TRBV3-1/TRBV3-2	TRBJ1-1	CASSYRTGRGTEAFF	TGTGCCAGCAGCTACAGGACAGGGAGGGGCACTGAAGCTTTCTTT
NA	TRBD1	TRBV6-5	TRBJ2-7	CASSYRGQSYEQYF	TGTGCCAGCAGTTACCGGGGACAGTCCTACGAGCAGTACTTC
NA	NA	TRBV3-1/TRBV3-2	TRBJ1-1	CASSQHRMNTEAFF	TGTGCCAGCAGCCAACACAGAATGAACACTGAAGCTTTCTTT
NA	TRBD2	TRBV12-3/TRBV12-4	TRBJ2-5	CASRTGGLETQYF	TGTGCCAGCAGGACGGGGGGTTTGGAGACCCAGTACTTC
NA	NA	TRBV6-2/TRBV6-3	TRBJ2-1	CASSLGGRGEQFF	TGTGCCAGCAGTCTGGGGGGGCGCGGTGAGCAGTTCTTC
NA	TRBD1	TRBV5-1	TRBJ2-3	CASSFSAGQGTDTQYF	TGCGCCAGCAGCTTCTCCGCGGGACAGGGAACAGATACGCAGTATTTT
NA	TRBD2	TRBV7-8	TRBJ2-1	CASSSPWGLAGSLGNEQFF	TGTGCCAGCAGCTCCCCCTGGGGACTAGCGGGATCTTTGGGCAATGAGCAGTTCTTC
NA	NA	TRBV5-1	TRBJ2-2	CASSSTGELFF	TGCGCCAGCAGCTCTACCGGGGAGCTGTTTTTT
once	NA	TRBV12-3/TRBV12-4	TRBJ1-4	CASSFEEKLFF	TGTGCCAGCAGTTTCGAGGAAAAACTGTTTTTT
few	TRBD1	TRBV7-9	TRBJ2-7	CASSFGQGWPEQYF	TGTGCCAGCAGCTTCGGACAGGGCTGGCCCGAGCAGTACTTC
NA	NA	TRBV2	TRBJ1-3	CASRPPLRAGNTIYF	TGTGCCAGCAGACCCCCCCTAAGAGCTGGAAACACCATATATTTT
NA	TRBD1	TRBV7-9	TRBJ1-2	CASSLGQGARRYTF	TGTGCCAGCAGCTTAGGACAGGGGGCGAGGCGCTACACCTTC